The entry below gives a single T cell receptor beta chain sequence along with its context. Clones were sequenced by immunoSEQ multiplex PCR, and TCRdb holds only the in-frame ones, with some missing. The sample lists some 200,000 clones, about three quarters seen once, with more than 7% in the top ten. This CDR3 region has 15 residues. The germline gives CDR1 SGHRS, CDR2 YFSETQ. V was clipped by 4 bases and J by 4 bases, with 17 bases between them. The entry originates in a study of blood T cell repertoires in COVID-19. Study details: From the United States, Italy and Spain came samples of acute and convalescent COVID-19. T cells, B-cell-depleted T cells, or PBMCs supplied cDNA or gDNA.

This sequence was found in a woman aged 70-85 years with acute or convalescent COVID-19. Sample: peripheral blood. The chain uses TRBV5-1 and TRBJ1-1; no clear D gene. The CDR3 DNA is TGCGCCAGCAGCCCAGAGGCGGTCTACTCCACTGAAGCTTTCTTT. This gives the protein CASSPEAVYSTEAFF. Supplemented by reference TRBV5-1 and TRBJ1-1, the full variable domain reads KAGVTQTPRYLIKTRGQQVTLSCSPISGHRSVSWYQQTPGQGLQFLFEYFSETQRNKGNFPGRFSGRQFSNSRSEMNVSTLELGDSALYLCASSPEAVYSTEAFFGQGTRLTVV.